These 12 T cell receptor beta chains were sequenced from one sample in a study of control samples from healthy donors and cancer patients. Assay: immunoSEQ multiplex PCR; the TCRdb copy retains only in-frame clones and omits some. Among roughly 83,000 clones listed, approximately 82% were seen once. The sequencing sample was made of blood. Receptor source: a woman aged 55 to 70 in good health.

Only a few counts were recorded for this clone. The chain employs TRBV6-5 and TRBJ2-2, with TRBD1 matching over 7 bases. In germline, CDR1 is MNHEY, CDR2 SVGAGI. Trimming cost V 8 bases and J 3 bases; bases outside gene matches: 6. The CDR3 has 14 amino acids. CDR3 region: CASRSTGYTGELFF. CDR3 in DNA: TGTGCCAGCCGCTCGACAGGGTACACCGGGGAGCTGTTTTTT.

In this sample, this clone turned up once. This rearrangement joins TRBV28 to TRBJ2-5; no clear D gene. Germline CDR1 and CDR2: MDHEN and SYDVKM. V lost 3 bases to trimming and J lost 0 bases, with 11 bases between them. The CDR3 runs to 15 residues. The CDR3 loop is CASSLPLGNQETQYF. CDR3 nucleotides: TGTGCCAGCAGTTTGCCCTTAGGCAACCAAGAGACCCAGTACTTC.

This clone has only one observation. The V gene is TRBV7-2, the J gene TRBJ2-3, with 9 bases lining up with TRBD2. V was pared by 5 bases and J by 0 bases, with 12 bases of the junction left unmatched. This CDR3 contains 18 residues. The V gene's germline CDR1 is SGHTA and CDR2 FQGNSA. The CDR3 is CASSLVGGGAGSTDTQYF. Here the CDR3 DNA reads TGTGCCAGCAGCCTAGTCGGCGGGGGGGCTGGAAGCACAGATACGCAGTATTTT.

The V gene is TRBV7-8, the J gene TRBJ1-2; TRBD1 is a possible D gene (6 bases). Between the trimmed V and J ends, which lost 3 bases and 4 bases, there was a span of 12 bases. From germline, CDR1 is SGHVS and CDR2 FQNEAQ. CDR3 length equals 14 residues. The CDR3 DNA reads TGTGCCAGCAGCTTCGGGGGGGCGCCCTATGGCTACACCTTC. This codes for CASSFGGAPYGYTF.

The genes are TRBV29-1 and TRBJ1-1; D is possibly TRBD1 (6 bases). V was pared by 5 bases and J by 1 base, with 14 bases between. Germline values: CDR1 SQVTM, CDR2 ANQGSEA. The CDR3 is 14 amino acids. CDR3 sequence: CSVKGTLRNTEAFF. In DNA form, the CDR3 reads TGCAGCGTTAAAGGGACACTCCGGAACACTGAAGCTTTCTTT.

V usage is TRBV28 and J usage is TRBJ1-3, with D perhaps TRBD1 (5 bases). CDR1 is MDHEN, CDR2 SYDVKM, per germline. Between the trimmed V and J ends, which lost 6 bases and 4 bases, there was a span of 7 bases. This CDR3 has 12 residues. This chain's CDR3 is CASSRTGNTIYF. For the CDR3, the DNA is TGTGCCAGCAGCCGGACAGGAAACACCATATATTTT.

The CDR3 sequence: CSVVGGRLDTEAFF. The CDR3 DNA sequence: TGCAGCGTTGTAGGGGGCAGGTTGGACACTGAAGCTTTCTTT. J is TRBJ1-1 and V is TRBV29-1, with TRBD1 matching 7 bases. The CDR3 loop spans 14 amino acids. Germline loops: CDR1 SQVTM, CDR2 ANQGSEA. J was trimmed by 3 bases and V by 4 bases; bases with no gene match: 8.

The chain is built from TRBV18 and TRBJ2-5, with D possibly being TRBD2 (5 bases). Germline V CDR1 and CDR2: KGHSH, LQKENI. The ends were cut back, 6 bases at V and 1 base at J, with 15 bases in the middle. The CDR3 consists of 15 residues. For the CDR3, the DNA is TGTGCCAGCTCTCCTAGCTTGGTCAGCCAAGAGACCCAGTACTTC. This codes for CASSPSLVSQETQYF.

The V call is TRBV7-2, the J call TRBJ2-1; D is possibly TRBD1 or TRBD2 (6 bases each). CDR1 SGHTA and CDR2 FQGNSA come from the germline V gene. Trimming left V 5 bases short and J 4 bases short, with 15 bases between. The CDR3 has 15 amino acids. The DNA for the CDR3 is TGTGCCAGCAGCCCCCAGGGGAGGCGGTACAATGAGCAGTTCTTC. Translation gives CASSPQGRRYNEQFF. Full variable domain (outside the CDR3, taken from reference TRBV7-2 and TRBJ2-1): GAGVSQSPSNKVTEKGKDVELRCDPISGHTALYWYRQSLGQGLEFLIYFQGNSAPDKSGLPSDRFSAERTGGSVSTLTIQRTQQEDSAVYLCASSPQGRRYNEQFFGPGTRLTVL.

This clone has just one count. The CDR3 DNA is TGCGCCAGCAGCTGGGGACTACCCACAGATACGCAGTATTTT. Amino acids: CASSWGLPTDTQYF. J is TRBJ2-3 and V is TRBV4-1; 7 nucleotides match TRBD2. The J segment lost 2 bases and the V segment lost 5 bases, leaving 4 bases of the junction unmatched. Germline CDR1 reads MGHRA; CDR2 reads YSYEKL. There are 14 residues in the CDR3.

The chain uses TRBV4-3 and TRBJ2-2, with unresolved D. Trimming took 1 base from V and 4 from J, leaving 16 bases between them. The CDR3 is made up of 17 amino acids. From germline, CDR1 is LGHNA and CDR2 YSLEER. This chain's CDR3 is CASSQGGKPVGTGELFF. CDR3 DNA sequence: TGCGCCAGCAGCCAAGGGGGAAAGCCTGTCGGCACCGGGGAGCTGTTTTTT.

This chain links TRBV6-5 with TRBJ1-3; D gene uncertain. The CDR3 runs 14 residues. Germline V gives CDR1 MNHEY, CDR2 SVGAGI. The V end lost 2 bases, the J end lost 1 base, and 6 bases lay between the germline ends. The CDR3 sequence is CASSYTDSGNTIYF. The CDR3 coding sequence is TGTGCCAGCAGTTACACTGATTCTGGAAACACCATATATTTT.